The sequence of this TCR beta chain was determined in a study of blood T cell repertoires in COVID-19. Study-wide background: From T cells, B-cell-depleted T cells, or PBMCs came the material, which was cDNA or gDNA.

Some clones are missing from TCRdb's copy, which holds only in-frame ones; the method was immunoSEQ multiplex PCR. The repertoire holds about 200,000 clones, with roughly nine tenths as singletons. Germline CDR1 MNHEY, CDR2 SVGEGT. The CDR3 has 17 residues. The ends were cut back, 0 bases at V and 1 base at J, with 13 bases in the middle. Sequenced sample: PBMCs or T cells enriched from blood (not recorded which). The sequence derives from a woman in her 30s with acute COVID-19. The rearrangement joins TRBV6-2 or TRBV6-3 to TRBJ1-3; D perhaps matches TRBD1 (5 bases). DNA for the CDR3: TGTGCCAGCAGTTACTCGGGGGGGAGCAGGTCTGGAAACACCATATATTTT. Translating it yields CASSYSGGSRSGNTIYF.